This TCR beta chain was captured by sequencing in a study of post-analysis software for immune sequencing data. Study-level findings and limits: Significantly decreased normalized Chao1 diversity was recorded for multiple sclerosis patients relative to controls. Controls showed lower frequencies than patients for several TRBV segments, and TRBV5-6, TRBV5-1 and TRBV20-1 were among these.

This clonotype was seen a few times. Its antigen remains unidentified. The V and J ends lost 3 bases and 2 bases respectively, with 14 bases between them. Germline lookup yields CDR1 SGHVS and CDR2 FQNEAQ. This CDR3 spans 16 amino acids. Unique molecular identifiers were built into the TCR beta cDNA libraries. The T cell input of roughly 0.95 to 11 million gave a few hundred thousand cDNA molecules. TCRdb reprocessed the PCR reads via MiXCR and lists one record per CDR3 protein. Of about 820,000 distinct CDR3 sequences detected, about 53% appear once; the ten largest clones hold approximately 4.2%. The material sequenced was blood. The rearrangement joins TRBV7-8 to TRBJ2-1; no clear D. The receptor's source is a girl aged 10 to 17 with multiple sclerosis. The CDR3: CASSLGPASAYNEQFF. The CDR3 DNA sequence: TGTGCCAGCAGCTTGGGCCCCGCTAGTGCCTACAATGAGCAGTTCTTC. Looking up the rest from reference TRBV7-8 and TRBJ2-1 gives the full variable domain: GAGVSQSPRYKVAKRGQDVALRCDPISGHVSLFWYQQALGQGPEFLTYFQNEAQLDKSGLPSDRFFAERPEGSVSTLKIQRTQQEDSAVYLCASSLGPASAYNEQFFGPGTRLTVL.